This section outlines one T cell receptor beta chain sequence together with its context. What this receptor recognizes is not known. Per-base quality was not reported, and no clone a single base away is much larger than it. CDR1 LGHDT and CDR2 YNNKEL were looked up in the germline V gene (reference sequence). V is clipped by 4 bases and J by 2 bases, and the sequence between their germline boundaries is 12 bases long. Inclusive of the bounding cysteine and phenylalanine, the CDR3 is 14 residues long. Only CDR3 DNA is held: 42 bases, read in frame from base 1. TCRbeta CDR3 regions were sequenced with the immunoSEQ Assay. After extraction, genomic DNA underwent amplification by bias-controlled multiplex PCR, followed by high-throughput sequencing. Under the source paper's analysis protocol: To quantify the absolute abundance of each unique TCRbeta CDR3 region, sequences were collapsed and filtered. T cell fraction was estimated by normalizing TCRbeta template counts to usable DNA, with usable DNA measured through amplification of reference genes found in all nucleated cells. Repertoire TCRs were annotated as SARS-CoV-2-specific when V gene, CDR3 amino acid sequence and J gene were exactly matched to a known reactive TCR set. The reference SARS-CoV-2 TCR set was derived from MIRA and filtered for enrichment in COVID-19-positive ImmuneCODE repertoires, a step that removed public or cross-reactive TCRs. Drawing on the MIRA antigens, annotated TCRs were analysed further at the level of specific ORF or position within ORF. Depth was the summed frequency of annotated unique rearrangements, while breadth was defined as annotated unique rearrangements over total unique productive rearrangements. Group comparisons of TCR breadth used two-sided Wilcoxon rank-sum tests. TCRdb provides this immuneACCESS table in a form limited to in-frame rearrangements. Some clones are lacking; in checked studies, under half of them reflect an unresolved V gene, and why the rest are absent is not known. The D gene and trimming were derived from the DNA, and the V and J assignments and clone size from that table. The sample yields more than 300,000 clones; around 84% were counted once. 1.5% to 2% of the sample is in the top ten clones.

Interpreted using the paper, the treatment or condition label stands for: roughly 19 received Ad26.COV2.S at low or high dose, single or two shots; several received placebo; per-sample allocation not given. Repertoires of vaccine and placebo recipients were sequenced from samples collected on day 63 after the first injection. In Cohort 1b, about two dozen adults aged 18-55 years were enrolled at a single site in Boston, USA, between 29 July and 7 August 2020. Ad26.COV2.S consisted of a replication-incompetent adenovirus type 26 vector by which a prefusion-stabilized SARS-CoV-2 spike protein from the original Wuhan strain was expressed. This sample is drawn from a study of Ad26.COV2.S vaccination and SARS-CoV-2 variants (dated by TCRdb to about 2021). About the study as a whole: Donors in the vaccine arm were drawn from COV1001, a multicentre, randomized, double-blind, placebo-controlled phase I-IIa trial testing Ad26.COV2.S in healthy adults. Ad26.COV2.S was given intramuscularly at 5x10^10 or 1x10^11 viral particles, as a single shot or as two shots 56 days apart. TCRbeta repertoire sequencing was used to assess the specificity and breadth of SARS-CoV-2-reactive T cell receptors after Ad26.COV2.S vaccination. A total of about 30 samples were included in the TCR-sequenced set, comprising around 19 Ad26.COV2.S vaccine recipients, 5 placebo recipients and 8 SARS-CoV-2 convalescent individuals. Participants in the trial were split at random into five groups of five each, receiving low-dose or high-dose Ad26.COV2.S once or twice, or else placebo on both occasions. Investigators remained blinded to trial group allocation during experiments and outcome assessment. Results and caveats for the whole study, not just this receptor: The authors noted that total T cell responses may have been underestimated by the TCR breadth and depth analyses. After vaccination, spike-specific CD8+ and CD4+ T cell responses were reported to show substantial breadth. Higher spike-specific TCR breadth was observed in Ad26.COV2.S recipients than in placebo recipients (P = 0.0014). The study was not powered for comparison of responses between vaccine doses or regimens. Comparable non-spike TCR breadth was observed between vaccine and placebo recipients, consistent with only spike being contained in the vaccine.

This TCR came from a person aged 18-60 years who received the Ad26.COV2.S COVID-19 vaccine or a placebo. The chain is encoded by TRBV3-1 (or the pseudogene TRBV3-2) joined to TRBJ2-7, with the D gene call left open. This specimen was peripheral blood, taken in a trial of Ad26.COV2.S vaccine versus placebo. The encoded CDR3 is CASSPSGPAYEQYF. At the DNA level, the sequence is TGTGCCAGCAGCCCATCAGGTCCTGCCTACGAGCAGTACTTC.